This TCR beta chain derives from a study of blood T cell repertoires in COVID-19. At the level of the study: PBMCs, B-cell-depleted T cells, or T cells provided the cDNA or gDNA that made up the material.

TCRdb's table, derived via immunoSEQ multiplex PCR, lists solely in-frame clones and lacks some. The sample carries a few hundred thousand clones, around nine tenths recorded once. Participant ages covered roughly 18 to 89 years across about two dozen US areas. Self-reported history from a screening survey and questionnaire set each donor's cohort. What the recovered Cohort 3 donors had was two negative PCRs, clearance, or symptom resolution. The CDR3 covers 14 residues. The germline gives CDR1 MNHEY, CDR2 SVGEGT. V was cut by 5 bases and J by 4 bases, with 14 bases left in between. The chain combines TRBV6-2 or TRBV6-3 with TRBJ1-1, with D maybe TRBD1 (5 bases). This TCR was recovered from a woman aged 25 to 45 who had recovered from COVID-19. Sequenced: PBMCs or T cells enriched from blood (not recorded which). DNA of the CDR3: TGTGCCAGCAGTAACCTAAGGGGTAGCACTGAAGCTTTCTTT. This codes for CASSNLRGSTEAFF.